This T cell receptor (beta chain) is drawn from a study of T-cell reconstitution after alpha-beta-depleted transplantation in children. V lost 2 bases and J lost 3; bases outside the gene matches: 7. The germline CDR1 and CDR2 sequences are SGHVS and FQNEAQ. The CDR3 length is 15 residues. For this clonotype: Its antigen remains unknown.

It was with unique molecular identifiers that the TCRbeta library was prepared. TCRdb ran MiXCR on the PCR reads and lists one entry per CDR3 protein. This table holds roughly 100,000 distinct CDR3 sequences, under 7% found once. Notes on the study in general: At one year after transplant, newly produced T cells mostly accounted for T-cell counts and diversity.

The starting material was PBMCs, mostly from graft donor cells, obtained 60 days after TCRalphabeta/CD19-depleted stem cell transplant. The chain employs TRBV7-8 and TRBJ2-7; 7 positions agree with TRBD1. The TCR was taken from a female patient aged 2-15 years who had a stem cell transplant for Fanconi anemia, so the T cells may come from the graft donor. The CDR3 DNA sequence: TGTGCCAGCAGCTTATACAGGGGCCCCTACTACGAGCAGTACTTC. Translated, it gives CASSLYRGPYYEQYF.